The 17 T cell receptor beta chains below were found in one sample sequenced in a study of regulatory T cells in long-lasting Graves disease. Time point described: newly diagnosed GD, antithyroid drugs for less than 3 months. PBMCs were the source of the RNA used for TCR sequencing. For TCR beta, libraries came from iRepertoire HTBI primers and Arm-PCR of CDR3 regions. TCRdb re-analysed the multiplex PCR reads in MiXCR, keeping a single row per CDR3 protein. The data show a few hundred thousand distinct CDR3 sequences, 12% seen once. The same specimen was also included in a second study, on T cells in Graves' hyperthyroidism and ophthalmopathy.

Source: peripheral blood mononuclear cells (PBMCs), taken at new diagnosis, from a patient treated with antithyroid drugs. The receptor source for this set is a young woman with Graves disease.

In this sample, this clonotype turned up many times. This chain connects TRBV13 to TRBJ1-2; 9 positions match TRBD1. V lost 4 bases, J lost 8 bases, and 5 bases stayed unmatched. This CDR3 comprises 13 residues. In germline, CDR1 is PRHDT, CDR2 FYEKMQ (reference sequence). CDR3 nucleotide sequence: TGTGCCAGCAGCTCTGGGACAGGGTTGGGCTACACCTTC. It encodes CASSSGTGLGYTF.

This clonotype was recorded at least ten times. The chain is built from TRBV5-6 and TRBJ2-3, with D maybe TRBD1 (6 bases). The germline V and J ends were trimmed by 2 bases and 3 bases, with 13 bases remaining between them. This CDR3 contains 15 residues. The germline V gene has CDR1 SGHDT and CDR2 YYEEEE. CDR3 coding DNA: TGTGCCAGCAGCTTAGGGGGTAGAGTTACAGATACGCAGTATTTT. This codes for CASSLGGRVTDTQYF.

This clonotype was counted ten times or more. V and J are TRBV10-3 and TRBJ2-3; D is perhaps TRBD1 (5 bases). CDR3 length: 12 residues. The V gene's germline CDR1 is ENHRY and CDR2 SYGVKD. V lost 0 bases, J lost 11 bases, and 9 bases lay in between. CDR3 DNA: TGTGCCATCAGTGAGTCGTTTGGACAGCAGTATTTT. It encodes CAISESFGQQYF.

The CDR3 loop is CSMTRTAKNIQYF. The CDR3 coding sequence is TGCAGTATGACTAGGACGGCCAAAAACATTCAGTACTTC. The chain couples TRBV20-1 to TRBJ2-4; tentative D call: TRBD2 (6 bases). The germline V and J ends were trimmed by 8 bases and 1 base, with 12 bases remaining between them. This CDR3 has 13 residues. Per germline, CDR1 DFQATT and CDR2 SNEGSKA (reference sequence).

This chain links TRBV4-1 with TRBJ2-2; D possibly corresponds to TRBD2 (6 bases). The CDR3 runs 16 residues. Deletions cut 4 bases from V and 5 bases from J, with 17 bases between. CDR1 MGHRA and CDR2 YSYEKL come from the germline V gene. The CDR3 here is CASSPRGWGRTGELFF. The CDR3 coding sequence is TGCGCCAGCAGCCCCCGGGGGTGGGGTAGGACCGGGGAGCTGTTTTTT.

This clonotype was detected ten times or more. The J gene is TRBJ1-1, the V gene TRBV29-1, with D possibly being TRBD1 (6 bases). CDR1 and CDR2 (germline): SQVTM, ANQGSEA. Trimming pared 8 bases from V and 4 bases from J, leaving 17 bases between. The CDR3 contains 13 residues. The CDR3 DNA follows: TGCAGCACGCGCGCAGGGGATCGCACTGAAGCTTTCTTT. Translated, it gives CSTRAGDRTEAFF.

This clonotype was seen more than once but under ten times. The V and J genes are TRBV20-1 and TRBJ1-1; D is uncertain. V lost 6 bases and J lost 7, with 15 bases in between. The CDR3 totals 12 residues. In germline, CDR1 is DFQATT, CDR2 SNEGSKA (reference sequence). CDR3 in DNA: TGCAGTGCCGCCTCGGGCGGCAATGAAGCTTTCTTT. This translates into CSAASGGNEAFF.

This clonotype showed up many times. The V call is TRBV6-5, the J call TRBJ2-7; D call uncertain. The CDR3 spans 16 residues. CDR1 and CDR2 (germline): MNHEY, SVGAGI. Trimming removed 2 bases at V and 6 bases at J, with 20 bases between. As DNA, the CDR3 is TGTGCCAGCAGTTACACCCCGGTCGGATTGGAACTCGAGCAGTACTTC. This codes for CASSYTPVGLELEQYF.

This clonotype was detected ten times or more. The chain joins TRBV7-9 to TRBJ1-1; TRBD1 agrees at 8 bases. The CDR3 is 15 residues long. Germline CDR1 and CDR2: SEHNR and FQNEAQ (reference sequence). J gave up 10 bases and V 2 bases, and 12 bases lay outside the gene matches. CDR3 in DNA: TGTGCCAGCAGCTTACTAACCTACACAGGGGGAAGAGCTTTCTTT. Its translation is CASSLLTYTGGRAFF.

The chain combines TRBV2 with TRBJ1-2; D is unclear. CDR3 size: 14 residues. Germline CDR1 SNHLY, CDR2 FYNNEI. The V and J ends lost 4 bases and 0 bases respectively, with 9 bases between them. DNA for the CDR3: TGTGCCAGCAGTGGGCCGGAAACTAACTATGGCTACACCTTC. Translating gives CASSGPETNYGYTF.

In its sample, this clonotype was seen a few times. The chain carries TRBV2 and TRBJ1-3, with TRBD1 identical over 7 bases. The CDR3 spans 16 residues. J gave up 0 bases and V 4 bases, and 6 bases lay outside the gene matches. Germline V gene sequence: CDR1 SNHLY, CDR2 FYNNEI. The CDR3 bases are TGTGCCAGCAGTGGCTACAGGGGCTTCTCTGGAAACACCATATATTTT. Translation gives CASSGYRGFSGNTIYF.

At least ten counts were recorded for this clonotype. CDR3 amino acids: CSAREQRRGHIQYF. In DNA, the CDR3 is TGCAGTGCTAGAGAACAGAGAAGAGGACACATTCAGTACTTC. V and J are TRBV20-1 and TRBJ2-4; D is ambiguous. V was cut by 0 bases and J by 8 bases, with 14 bases left in between. This CDR3 contains 14 residues. Germline CDR1 DFQATT, CDR2 SNEGSKA (reference sequence).

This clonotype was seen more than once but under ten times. In nucleotides, the CDR3 is TGTGCCAGTCGAGCTGGGACAGCAAACACTGAAGCTTTCTTT. This encodes CASRAGTANTEAFF. This chain uses TRBV19 with TRBJ1-1; 7 bases fit TRBD1. Germline values: CDR1 LNHDA, CDR2 SQIVND (reference sequence). CDR3 length: 14 residues. V was pared by 8 bases and J by 2 bases, with 8 bases of the junction left unmatched.

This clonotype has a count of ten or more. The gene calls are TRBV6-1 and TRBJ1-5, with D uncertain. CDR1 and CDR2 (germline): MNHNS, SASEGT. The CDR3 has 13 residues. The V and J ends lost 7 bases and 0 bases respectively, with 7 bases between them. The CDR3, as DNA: TGTGCCAGCACAGGATATAGCAATCAGCCCCAGCATTTT. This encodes CASTGYSNQPQHF.

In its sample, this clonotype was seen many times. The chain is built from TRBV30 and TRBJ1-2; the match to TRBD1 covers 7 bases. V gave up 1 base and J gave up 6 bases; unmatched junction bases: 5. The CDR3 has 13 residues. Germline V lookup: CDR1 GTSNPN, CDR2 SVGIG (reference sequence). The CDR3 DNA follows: TGTGCCTGGAGTGCTACAGGGGACGATGGCTACACCTTC. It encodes CAWSATGDDGYTF.

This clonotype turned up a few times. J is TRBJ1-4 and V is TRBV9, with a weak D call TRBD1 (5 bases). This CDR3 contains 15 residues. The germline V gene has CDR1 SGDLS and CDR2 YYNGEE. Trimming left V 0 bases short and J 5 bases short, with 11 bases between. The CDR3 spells CASSVGGPKNEKLFF. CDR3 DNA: TGTGCCAGCAGCGTAGGGGGACCGAAGAATGAAAAACTGTTTTTT.

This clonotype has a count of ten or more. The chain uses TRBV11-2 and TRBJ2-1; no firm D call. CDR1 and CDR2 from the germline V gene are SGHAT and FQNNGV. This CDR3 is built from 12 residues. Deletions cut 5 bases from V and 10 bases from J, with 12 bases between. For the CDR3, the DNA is TGTGCCAGCAGCACCCTCGTCGGCGAGCAGTTCTTC. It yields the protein CASSTLVGEQFF.